A single sample gave rise to the 5 T cell receptor beta chains below, sequenced in a study of T cell changes during pregnancy in multiple sclerosis. Method: immunoSEQ multiplex PCR; TCRdb's copy keeps in-frame clones and lacks some. Among approximately 60,000 clones listed, approximately 93% were seen once. The sample here was CD8+ T cells from peripheral blood mononuclear cells, taken in the second trimester of pregnancy. These receptor sequences come from a female donor with multiple sclerosis, enrolled in a pregnancy study.

The V gene is TRBV19, the J gene TRBJ2-7, with 8 bases lining up with TRBD2. Looked up from germline, CDR1 is LNHDA and CDR2 is SQIVND (reference sequence). CDR3 size: 14 residues. The CDR3 bases are TGTGCTTATGAGTGGGCTAGCGGGTCCTACGAGCAGTACTTC. Its translation is CAYEWASGSYEQYF.

The chain is built from TRBV18 and TRBJ2-2; 7 bases line up with TRBD1. This CDR3 is built from 17 residues. CDR1 is KGHSH and CDR2 is LQKENI in the germline V gene. V lost 3 bases and J lost 3; bases outside the gene matches: 10. The CDR3 loop reads CASSPTTKGADTGELFF. The CDR3, as DNA: TGTGCCAGCTCACCGACGACAAAGGGGGCTGACACCGGGGAGCTGTTTTTT. Complete variable domain (other parts from reference TRBV18 and TRBJ2-2): NAGVMQNPRHLVRRRGQEARLRCSPMKGHSHVYWYRQLPEEGLKFMVYLQKENIIDESGMPKERFSAEFPKEGPSILRIQQVVRGDSAAYFCASSPTTKGADTGELFFGEGSRLTVL.

The rearrangement uses TRBV6-1 and TRBJ1-5; D call uncertain. The germline V gene has CDR1 MNHNS and CDR2 SASEGT. This CDR3 is 16 amino acids long. Trimming took off 3 bases at V and 6 bases at J, with 18 bases between the two ends. CDR3 bases: TGTGCCAGCAGTGAGCGCCAGGAGGACCAATTTCAGCCCCAGCATTTT. Its protein product is CASSERQEDQFQPQHF.

This chain links TRBV7-9 with TRBJ2-3; TRBD2 matches at 7 bases. V lost 5 bases to trimming and J lost 4 bases; unmatched junction nucleotides: 6. The CDR3 length is 14 residues. Per germline, CDR1 SEHNR and CDR2 FQNEAQ (reference sequence). For the CDR3, the DNA is TGTGCCAGCAGCCCGAGCGGGATATCAGATACGCAGTATTTT. This encodes CASSPSGISDTQYF. The entire variable domain, with the rest obtained from reference TRBV7-9 and TRBJ2-3, is as follows: DTGVSQNPRHKITKRGQNVTFRCDPISEHNRLYWYRQTLGQGPEFLTYFQNEAQLEKSRLLSDRFSAERPKGSFSTLEIQRTEQGDSAMYLCASSPSGISDTQYFGPGTRLTVL.

The rearrangement joins TRBV6-1 to TRBJ1-1, with D perhaps TRBD1 (6 bases). V was cut by 3 bases and J by 0 bases, with 11 bases left in between. The CDR3 runs 15 residues. Germline V gene sequence: CDR1 MNHNS, CDR2 SASEGT. The CDR3 nucleotides read TGTGCCAGCAGTGAGGCAGGGGCCTTGAACACTGAAGCTTTCTTT. Translation gives CASSEAGALNTEAFF.